The 11 T cell receptor beta chains presented below share a single source sample, sequenced in a study of blood T cell repertoires in COVID-19. Profiled with immunoSEQ multiplex PCR; TCRdb holds only in-frame clones, not every one. The repertoire holds approximately 41,000 clones, with over 75% as singletons. Sequencing input: peripheral blood. All receptors derive from a woman between 35 and 50 years old with acute or convalescent COVID-19.

The rearrangement uses TRBV10-3 and TRBJ2-5, with D possibly matching TRBD1 (6 bases). Trimming left V 9 bases short and J 5 bases short, with 13 bases between. The CDR3 has 12 amino acids. CDR1 and CDR2 from the germline V gene are ENHRY and SYGVKD. The CDR3 region has the DNA TGTGCCATAGGACAGATAGTGGAGACCCAGTACTTC. Amino acids: CAIGQIVETQYF.

This sequence joins TRBV15 and TRBJ2-2; weak D call: TRBD1 (6 bases). CDR3 length: 16 residues. V gave up 4 bases and J gave up 6 bases, with 18 bases separating them. In germline, CDR1 is LNHNV, CDR2 YYDKDF (reference sequence). CDR3 DNA sequence: TGTGCCACCAGCACTCCCACAGGGATGGACGCCGGGGAGCTGTTTTTT. This translates into CATSTPTGMDAGELFF.

This clone is a singleton in its sample. The chain uses TRBV7-9 and TRBJ1-1; 7 bases line up with TRBD1. The CDR3 consists of 13 residues. V shed 6 bases, J shed 0 bases, and the junction held 1 base outside the gene matches. Germline V gene sequence: CDR1 SEHNR, CDR2 FQNEAQ (reference sequence). As DNA, the CDR3 is TGTGCCAGCAGTAGGGGGCTGAACACTGAAGCTTTCTTT. This translates into CASSRGLNTEAFF.

The chain has TRBV7-3 and TRBJ1-1, with D unclear. CDR3 size: 14 residues. CDR1 is SGHTA and CDR2 is FQGTGA in the germline V gene. Trimming pared 2 bases from V and 1 base from J, leaving 8 bases between. CDR3: CASSLGPGNTEAFF. The CDR3 coding sequence is TGTGCCAGCAGCTTAGGGCCTGGGAACACTGAAGCTTTCTTT. Full variable domain (outside the CDR3, taken from reference TRBV7-3 and TRBJ1-1): GAGVSQTPSNKVTEKGKYVELRCDPISGHTALYWYRQSLGQGPEFLIYFQGTGAADDSGLPNDRFFAVRPEGSVSTLKIQRTERGDSAVYLCASSLGPGNTEAFFGQGTRLTVV.

The rearrangement links TRBV27 to TRBJ2-7; 11 bases match TRBD2. The CDR3 runs 15 residues. Germline trimming cut 3 bases from V and 3 bases from J; bases unmatched to any gene: 4. Germline lookup yields CDR1 MNHEY and CDR2 SMNVEV (reference sequence). CDR3 coding DNA: TGTGCCAGCAGTTTCGGGACTAGCGGAGACTACGAGCAGTACTTC. The encoded protein is CASSFGTSGDYEQYF.

A few counts support this clone. The V call is TRBV9, the J call TRBJ1-2, with D possibly being TRBD1 (5 bases). The CDR3 is 14 amino acids. V gave up 4 bases and J gave up 8 bases, with 18 bases separating them. Germline V gene lookup returns CDR1 SGDLS and CDR2 YYNGEE. This chain's CDR3 is CASSPASGGRGYTF. CDR3 sequence (DNA): TGTGCCAGCAGCCCCGCGTCGGGGGGTAGGGGCTACACCTTC.

J is TRBJ2-3 and V is TRBV10-3, with a tentative D call TRBD2 (5 bases). Germline CDR1 reads ENHRY; CDR2 reads SYGVKD. This CDR3 comprises 14 residues. V was cut by 6 bases and J by 2 bases, with 12 bases left in between. The CDR3 reads CAIREEDNTDTQYF. The CDR3 DNA sequence: TGTGCCATCAGAGAGGAGGATAACACAGATACGCAGTATTTT.

As DNA, the CDR3 is TGTGCCAGTAGGAGGGGAGGACAGGAGTATTCACCCCTCCACTTT. Protein: CASRRGGQEYSPLHF. This chain joins TRBV19 and TRBJ1-6, with 7 bases fitting TRBD1. This CDR3 has 15 residues. The germline CDR1 and CDR2 sequences are LNHDA and SQIVND (reference sequence). V lost 6 bases, J lost 8 bases, and 10 bases stayed unmatched.

The V gene is TRBV4-3, the J gene TRBJ1-6; no definite D call. Germline lookup yields CDR1 LGHNA and CDR2 YSLEER. The CDR3 consists of 15 residues. The ends were cut back, 4 bases at V and 0 bases at J, with 7 bases in the middle. The CDR3 protein is CASSPASSYNSPLHF. DNA of the CDR3: TGCGCCAGCAGCCCAGCGAGCTCCTATAATTCACCCCTCCACTTT.

This clone turned up a few times. The gene calls are TRBV11-2 and TRBJ1-2; 9 bases match TRBD1. The CDR3 runs 13 residues. Germline CDR1 SGHAT, CDR2 FQNNGV. With V trimmed by 5 bases and J by 6 bases, 4 bases remained unmatched. CDR3 protein: CASSPRTGDGYTF. DNA for the CDR3: TGTGCCAGCAGCCCTCGGACAGGGGATGGCTACACCTTC.

The V gene is TRBV20-1, the J gene TRBJ2-3; D uncertain. Trimming took 1 base from V and 4 from J, leaving 3 bases between them. The CDR3 extends over 11 amino acids. CDR1 DFQATT and CDR2 SNEGSKA come from the germline V gene (reference sequence). CDR3 loop: CSARAADTQYF. The CDR3 DNA follows: TGCAGTGCTAGAGCGGCAGATACGCAGTATTTT.